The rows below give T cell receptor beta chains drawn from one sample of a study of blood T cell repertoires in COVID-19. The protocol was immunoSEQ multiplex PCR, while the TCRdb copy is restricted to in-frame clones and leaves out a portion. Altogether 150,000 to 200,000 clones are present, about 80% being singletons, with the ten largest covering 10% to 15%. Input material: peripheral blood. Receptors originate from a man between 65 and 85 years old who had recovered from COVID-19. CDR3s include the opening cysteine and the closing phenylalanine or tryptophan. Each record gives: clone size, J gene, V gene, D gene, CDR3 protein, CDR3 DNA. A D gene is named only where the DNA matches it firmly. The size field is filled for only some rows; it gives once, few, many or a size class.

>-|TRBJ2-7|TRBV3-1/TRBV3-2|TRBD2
CASSQASGTSGSYEQYF
TGTGCCAGCAGCCAGGCAAGCGGGACTAGCGGGAGCTACGAGCAGTACTTC
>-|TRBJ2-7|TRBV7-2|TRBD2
CASSLTSGLYEQYF
TGTGCCAGCAGCTTGACTAGCGGGCTCTACGAGCAGTACTTC
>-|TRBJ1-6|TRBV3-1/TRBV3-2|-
CASSQGWAGAPLHF
TGTGCCAGCAGCCAAGGATGGGCCGGCGCGCCCCTCCACTTT
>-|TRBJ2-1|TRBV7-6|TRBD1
CASSLVEPTGTGGKDEQFF
TGTGCCAGCAGCTTAGTCGAACCCACCGGGACAGGGGGCAAGGATGAGCAGTTCTTC
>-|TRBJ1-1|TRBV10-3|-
CAIMGLSNTEAFF
TGTGCCATCATGGGACTATCGAACACTGAAGCTTTCTTT
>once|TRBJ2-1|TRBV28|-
CASSFSVSYNEQFF
TGTGCCAGCAGTTTTAGTGTTTCCTACAATGAGCAGTTCTTC
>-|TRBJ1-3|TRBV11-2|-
CASASGAGNTIYF
TGTGCCAGCGCCTCAGGGGCTGGAAACACCATATATTTT
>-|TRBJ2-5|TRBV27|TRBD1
CASSKTGGDRETQYF
TGTGCCAGCAGTAAAACAGGGGGCGATAGGGAGACCCAGTACTTC
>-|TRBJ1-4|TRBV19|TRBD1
CASNRGRTANEKLFF
TGTGCCAGTAACAGGGGGCGCACAGCTAATGAAAAACTGTTTTTT
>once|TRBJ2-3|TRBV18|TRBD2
CASSPPRLAGADTQYF
TGTGCCAGCTCACCACCAAGACTAGCGGGAGCAGATACGCAGTATTTT
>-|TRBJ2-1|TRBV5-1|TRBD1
CASSFQGAIQGRNEQFF
TGCGCCAGCAGCTTCCAGGGGGCGATTCAAGGTCGGAATGAGCAGTTCTTC
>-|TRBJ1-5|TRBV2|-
CASSDSGMGNQPQHF
TGTGCCAGCAGTGATTCAGGCATGGGCAATCAGCCCCAGCATTTT
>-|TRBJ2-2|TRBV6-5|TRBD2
CASSLGGDFGELFF
TGTGCCAGCAGCCTGGGAGGGGATTTCGGGGAGCTGTTTTTT
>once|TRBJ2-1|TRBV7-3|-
CASSLMGRTGQNEQFF
TGTGCCAGCAGCTTAATGGGGAGGACGGGCCAGAATGAGCAGTTCTTC
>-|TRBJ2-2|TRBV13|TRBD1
CASSPDRGLGEGGELFF
TGTGCCAGCAGCCCGGACAGGGGGCTCGGCGAGGGCGGGGAGCTGTTTTTT
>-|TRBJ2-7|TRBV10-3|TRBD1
CAISVGQGIGEQYF
TGTGCCATCAGTGTGGGACAGGGCATAGGAGAGCAGTACTTC
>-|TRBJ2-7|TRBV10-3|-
CAISAQGGSNEQYF
TGTGCCATCAGTGCACAGGGTGGTTCCAACGAGCAGTACTTC
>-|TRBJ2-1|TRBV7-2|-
CASSQGFSYNEQFF
TGTGCCAGCAGCCAGGGGTTCTCCTACAATGAGCAGTTCTTC
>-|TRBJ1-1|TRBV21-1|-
CASSRVTLEAFF
TGTGCCAGCAGCAGGGTGACTCTTGAAGCTTTCTTT
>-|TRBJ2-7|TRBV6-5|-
CASSRQGLSYEQYF
TGTGCCAGCAGTCGACAGGGACTCTCCTACGAGCAGTACTTC
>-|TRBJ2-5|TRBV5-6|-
CASSLNRRETQYF
TGTGCCAGCAGCTTGAACCGGCGGGAGACCCAGTACTTC
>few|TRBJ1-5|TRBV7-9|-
CASSSAGRKGNQPQHF
TGTGCCAGCAGTTCAGCGGGACGGAAGGGTAATCAGCCCCAGCATTTT
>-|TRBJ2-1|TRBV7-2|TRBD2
CASSLGGGSGVNEQFF
TGTGCCAGCAGCTTAGGGGGCGGGAGTGGAGTAAATGAGCAGTTCTTC
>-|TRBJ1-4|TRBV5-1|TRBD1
CASSLSTGGNEKLFF
TGCGCCAGCAGCTTGTCTACAGGGGGTAATGAAAAACTGTTTTTT
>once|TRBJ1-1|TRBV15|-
CATSRILEDVAFF
TGTGCCACCAGCCGGATCCTGGAGGACGTGGCTTTCTTT